Listed below are T cell receptor beta chains from one sample, sequenced in a study of blood T cell repertoires in COVID-19. Clones were read by immunoSEQ multiplex PCR, and TCRdb kept only the in-frame ones, dropping some. The top ten clones hold approximately 4.7% of a sample with some 370,000 clones, 75% to 90% of them seen once. The sample consisted of PBMCs or T cells enriched from blood (not recorded which). These receptors were obtained from a woman in her 50s who had recovered from COVID-19. CDR3s include the opening cysteine and the closing phenylalanine or tryptophan. D genes are given only for firm matches. For some rows the clone size is stated as once, few or many, or as a class when expanded; others skip it.

d_gene,j_gene,abundance,v_gene,CDR3aa,CDR3nt
TRBD1,TRBJ1-1,few,TRBV25-1,CASSESWTGRETEAFF,TGTGCCAGCAGTGAATCCTGGACAGGGCGGGAAACTGAAGCTTTCTTT
TRBD1,TRBJ1-2,-,TRBV6-4,CASSESLGTDYTF,TGTGCCAGCAGTGAGAGTTTGGGGACAGACTACACCTTC
-,TRBJ2-5,-,TRBV7-3,CASSLSGRQETQYF,TGTGCCAGCAGCTTATCGGGGAGACAAGAGACCCAGTACTTC
-,TRBJ2-6,few,TRBV4-3,CASSQDSAGKHSGANVLTF,TGCGCCAGCAGCCAAGATTCGGCGGGGAAACACTCTGGGGCCAACGTCCTGACTTTC
-,TRBJ1-2,-,TRBV5-4,CASRTGEAYYGYTF,TGTGCCAGCAGGACGGGGGAGGCGTACTATGGCTACACCTTC
TRBD2,TRBJ2-7,once,TRBV7-9,CASNPIAGGPGEQYF,TGTGCCAGCAACCCCATAGCGGGAGGGCCGGGGGAGCAGTACTTC
-,TRBJ2-1,few,TRBV19,CASSLYNEQFF,TGTGCCAGTAGTCTCTACAATGAGCAGTTCTTC
TRBD1,TRBJ1-6,few,TRBV4-2,CASSLTGNNSPLHF,TGTGCCAGCAGCCTGACAGGGAATAATTCACCCCTCCACTTT
TRBD1,TRBJ1-2,-,TRBV6-5,CASSYRQGGGYTF,TGTGCCAGCAGTTATCGTCAGGGGGGAGGCTACACCTTC
TRBD1,TRBJ2-5,-,TRBV7-9,CASSFRGQQETQYF,TGTGCCAGCAGCTTCCGGGGACAGCAAGAGACCCAGTACTTC
TRBD1,TRBJ2-1,-,TRBV4-1,CASSQLGGFYNEQFF,TGCGCCAGCAGCCAGCTAGGGGGCTTCTACAATGAGCAGTTCTTC
TRBD1,TRBJ2-1,-,TRBV24-1,CATSDRTGGYNEQFF,TGTGCCACCAGTGACCGGACAGGGGGCTACAATGAGCAGTTCTTC
TRBD1,TRBJ1-2,-,TRBV2,CASSEQGAPGGYGYTF,TGTGCCAGCAGTGAACAGGGGGCCCCGGGGGGATATGGCTACACCTTC
-,TRBJ1-5,-,TRBV7-2,CASSFRVGDQPQHF,TGTGCCAGCAGCTTCAGGGTAGGGGATCAGCCCCAGCATTTT
-,TRBJ1-2,-,TRBV16,CASSPLTGSMSGYTF,TGTGCCAGCAGCCCCTTGACAGGCTCCATGTCTGGCTACACCTTC
-,TRBJ1-1,-,TRBV27,CASNTIAAGGTEAFF,TGTGCCAGCAATACAATTGCGGCCGGGGGCACTGAAGCTTTCTTT
TRBD2,TRBJ2-7,-,TRBV5-3,CARSLIGTSSTYEQYF,TGTGCCAGAAGCTTGATCGGGACTAGCTCGACCTACGAGCAGTACTTC
-,TRBJ1-3,-,TRBV27,CASSFLSGNTIYF,TGTGCCAGCAGTTTCCTCTCTGGAAACACCATATATTTT
-,TRBJ2-7,-,TRBV18,CASSPYRDHEQYF,TGTGCCAGCTCACCCTACAGGGACCACGAGCAGTACTTC
-,TRBJ1-2,-,TRBV4-1,CASSHLKKGRGKRDGYTF,TGCGCCAGCAGCCACCTTAAAAAGGGGCGCGGGAAGCGAGATGGCTACACCTTC
-,TRBJ1-4,once,TRBV5-1,CASSLEGANEKLFF,TGCGCCAGCAGCTTAGAAGGGGCTAATGAAAAACTGTTTTTT
-,TRBJ1-2,-,TRBV10-3,CAIRSGEADGYTF,TGTGCCATCAGATCAGGGGAAGCGGATGGCTACACCTTC
TRBD1,TRBJ2-7,-,TRBV29-1,CSVDGRTGPHEQYF,TGCAGCGTTGACGGCCGGACAGGTCCCCACGAGCAGTACTTC
-,TRBJ2-1,-,TRBV6-5,CASSYLPGLNNEQFF,TGTGCCAGCAGTTACCTTCCGGGACTGAACAATGAGCAGTTCTTC
TRBD1,TRBJ2-7,-,TRBV6-5,CASSYLTGGTTYEQYF,TGTGCCAGCAGTTACTTGACAGGGGGGACCACCTACGAGCAGTACTTC
-,TRBJ2-5,-,TRBV7-2,CASSFSMETQYF,TGTGCCAGCAGCTTTAGCATGGAGACCCAGTACTTC
-,TRBJ2-1,-,TRBV7-9,CASRLAPGEKGNEQFF,TGTGCCAGCAGGCTGGCCCCAGGGGAGAAAGGCAATGAGCAGTTCTTC
TRBD2,TRBJ2-7,-,TRBV10-3,CAISESGAGRYEQYF,TGTGCCATCAGTGAGTCAGGAGCGGGACGATACGAGCAGTACTTC
-,TRBJ1-4,-,TRBV6-5,CASRNGGLGSEKLFF,TGTGCCAGCAGGAACGGAGGTTTGGGGAGTGAAAAACTGTTTTTT
TRBD1,TRBJ2-6,-,TRBV27,CASRKVGTGTSGANVLTF,TGTGCCAGCAGGAAAGTGGGGACAGGGACCTCTGGGGCCAACGTCCTGACTTTC
-,TRBJ2-7,-,TRBV21-1,CASSAQGQGGYEQYF,TGTGCCAGCAGCGCCCAGGGACAGGGAGGCTACGAGCAGTACTTC
TRBD2,TRBJ2-7,-,TRBV5-1,CASSLGTSGFYEQYF,TGCGCCAGCAGCTTGGGTACTAGCGGCTTCTACGAGCAGTACTTC
-,TRBJ2-7,-,TRBV6-2/TRBV6-3,CASSPSPPYEQYF,TGTGCCAGCAGCCCTTCTCCCCCCTACGAGCAGTACTTC
TRBD1,TRBJ1-1,-,TRBV18,CASSPLSRQGWNTEAFF,TGTGCCAGCTCACCACTCTCAAGACAGGGCTGGAACACTGAAGCTTTCTTT
-,TRBJ1-1,-,TRBV10-2,CASKSRRTADTEAFF,TGCGCCAGCAAGAGCCGAAGGACAGCCGACACTGAAGCTTTCTTT
TRBD2,TRBJ2-2,few,TRBV27,CASSPKGLAAANTGELFF,TGTGCCAGCAGTCCCAAAGGACTAGCGGCTGCGAACACCGGGGAGCTGTTTTTT
TRBD1,TRBJ1-5,-,TRBV15,CATSRPDRDRQPQHF,TGTGCCACCAGCAGACCCGACAGGGATCGGCAGCCCCAGCATTTT
TRBD1,TRBJ1-1,few,TRBV4-1,CASSRTGGAFF,TGCGCCAGCAGCCGGACAGGCGGGGCTTTCTTT
TRBD1,TRBJ1-4,-,TRBV6-5,CASTGVSNEKLFF,TGTGCCAGTACAGGGGTTTCTAATGAAAAACTGTTTTTT
-,TRBJ1-1,-,TRBV7-9,CASSAQGWYTEAFF,TGTGCCAGCAGCGCTCAGGGCTGGTACACTGAAGCTTTCTTT
TRBD2,TRBJ2-3,-,TRBV19,CASKIREGLGDTQYF,TGTGCCAGTAAGATCCGGGAGGGCCTTGGCGATACGCAGTATTTT
TRBD1,TRBJ2-7,few,TRBV6-2/TRBV6-3,CASSYSIGQGIYEQYF,TGTGCCAGCAGTTACTCGATAGGACAGGGGATCTACGAGCAGTACTTC